The entry that follows covers one TCR beta chain sequence. The trim removed 8 bases at V and 9 bases at J, leaving 6 bases unmatched. Germline V gene lookup returns CDR1 ENHRY and CDR2 SYGVKD. This CDR3 contains 14 residues. This record comes from a study of blood T cell repertoires in COVID-19. Whole-study context: Spain, Italy and the United States supplied samples that represented acute and convalescent COVID-19.

In the source study's methods: Amplification of reference gene primers provided the estimated nucleated cell counts. Clones were read by immunoSEQ multiplex PCR, and TCRdb kept only the in-frame ones, dropping some. That table furnishes V, J and clone size, whereas the DNA furnished D and trimming. The sample lists some 490,000 clones, approximately 86% occurring once. Material: PBMCs or T cells enriched from blood (not recorded which). The chain joins TRBV10-3 to TRBJ2-1, with TRBD2 matching 14 bases. The sequence was obtained from an older woman who had recovered from COVID-19. In DNA form, the CDR3 reads TGTGCCATCCGGACTAGCGGGGGGTCTCGTGAGCAGTTCTTC. Translating it yields CAIRTSGGSREQFF.